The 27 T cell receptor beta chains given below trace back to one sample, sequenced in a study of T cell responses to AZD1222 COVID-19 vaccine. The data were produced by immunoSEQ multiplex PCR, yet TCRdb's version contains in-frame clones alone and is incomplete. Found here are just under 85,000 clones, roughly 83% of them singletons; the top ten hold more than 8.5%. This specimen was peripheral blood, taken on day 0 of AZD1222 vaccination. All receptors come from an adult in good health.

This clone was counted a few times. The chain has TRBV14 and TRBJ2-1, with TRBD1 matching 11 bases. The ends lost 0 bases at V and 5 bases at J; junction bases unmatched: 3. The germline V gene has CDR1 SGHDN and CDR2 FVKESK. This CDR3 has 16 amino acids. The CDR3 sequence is CASSQDPGQGDNEQFF. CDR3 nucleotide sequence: TGTGCCAGCAGCCAAGACCCGGGACAGGGGGACAATGAGCAGTTCTTC.

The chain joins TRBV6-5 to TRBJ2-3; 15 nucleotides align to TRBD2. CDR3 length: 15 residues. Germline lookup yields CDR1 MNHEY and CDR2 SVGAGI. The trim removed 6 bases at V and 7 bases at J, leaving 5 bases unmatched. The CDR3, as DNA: TGTGCCAGCAGCCACGGACTAGCGGGAGGGTATACGCAGTATTTT. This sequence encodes CASSHGLAGGYTQYF.

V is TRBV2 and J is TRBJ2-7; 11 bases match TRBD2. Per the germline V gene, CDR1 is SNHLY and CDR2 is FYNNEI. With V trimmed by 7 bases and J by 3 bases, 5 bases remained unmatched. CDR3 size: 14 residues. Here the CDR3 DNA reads TGTGCCAGCACAGGACTAGCGGGTGACTACGAGCAGTACTTC. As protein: CASTGLAGDYEQYF.

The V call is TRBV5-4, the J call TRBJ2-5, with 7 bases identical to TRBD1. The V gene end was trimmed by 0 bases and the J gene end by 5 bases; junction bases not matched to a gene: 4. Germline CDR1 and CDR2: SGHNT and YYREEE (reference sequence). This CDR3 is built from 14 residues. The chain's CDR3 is CASSLEGARETQYF. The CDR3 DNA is TGTGCCAGCAGCTTGGAGGGGGCACGGGAGACCCAGTACTTC.

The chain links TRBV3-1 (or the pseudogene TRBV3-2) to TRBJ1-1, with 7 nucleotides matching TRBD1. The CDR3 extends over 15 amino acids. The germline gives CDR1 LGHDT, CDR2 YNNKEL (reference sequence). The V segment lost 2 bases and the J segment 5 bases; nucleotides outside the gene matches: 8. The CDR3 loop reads CASSQRIRGVTEAFF. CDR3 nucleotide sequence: TGTGCCAGCAGCCAACGGATCAGGGGGGTTACTGAAGCTTTCTTT.

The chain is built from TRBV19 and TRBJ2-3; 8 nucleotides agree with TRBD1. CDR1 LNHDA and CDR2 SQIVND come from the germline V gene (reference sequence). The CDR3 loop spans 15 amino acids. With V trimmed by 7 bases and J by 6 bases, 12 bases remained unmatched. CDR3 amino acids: CASTGPDRVSDTQYF. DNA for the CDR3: TGTGCCAGTACCGGCCCGGACAGGGTATCGGATACGCAGTATTTT. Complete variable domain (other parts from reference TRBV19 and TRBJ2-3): DGGITQSPKYLFRKEGQNVTLSCEQNLNHDAMYWYRQDPGQGLRLIYYSQIVNDFQKGDIAEGYSVSREKKESFPLTVTSAQKNPTAFYLCASTGPDRVSDTQYFGPGTRLTVL.

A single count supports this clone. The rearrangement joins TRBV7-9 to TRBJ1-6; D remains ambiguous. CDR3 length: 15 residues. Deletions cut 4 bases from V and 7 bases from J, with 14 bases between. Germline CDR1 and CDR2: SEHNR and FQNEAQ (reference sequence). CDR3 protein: CASSSDGQWNSPLHF. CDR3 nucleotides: TGTGCCAGCAGCTCGGATGGGCAGTGGAATTCACCCCTCCACTTT. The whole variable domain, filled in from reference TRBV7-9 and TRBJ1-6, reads DTGVSQNPRHKITKRGQNVTFRCDPISEHNRLYWYRQTLGQGPEFLTYFQNEAQLEKSRLLSDRFSAERPKGSFSTLEIQRTEQGDSAMYLCASSSDGQWNSPLHFGNGTRLTVT.

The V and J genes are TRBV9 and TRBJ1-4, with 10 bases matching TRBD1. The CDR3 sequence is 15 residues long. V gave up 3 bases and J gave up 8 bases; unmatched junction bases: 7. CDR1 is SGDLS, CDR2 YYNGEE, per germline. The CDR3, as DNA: TGTGCCAGCAGCGGTACCGGGACAGGGGTAGAAAAACTGTTTTTT. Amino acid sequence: CASSGTGTGVEKLFF.

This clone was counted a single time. This CDR3 is CAWSINRGPYEQYF. In DNA, the CDR3 is TGTGCCTGGAGTATTAACAGGGGGCCCTACGAGCAGTACTTC. The chain has TRBV30 and TRBJ2-7; TRBD1 matches 9 bases. V was pared by 2 bases and J by 2 bases, with 4 bases of the junction left unmatched. The CDR3 is made up of 14 amino acids. Germline V gene data show CDR1 as GTSNPN and CDR2 as SVGIG (reference sequence).

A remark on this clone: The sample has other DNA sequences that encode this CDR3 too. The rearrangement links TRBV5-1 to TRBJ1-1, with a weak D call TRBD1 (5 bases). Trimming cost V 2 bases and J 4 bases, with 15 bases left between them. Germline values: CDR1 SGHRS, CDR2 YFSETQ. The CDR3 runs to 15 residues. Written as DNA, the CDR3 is TGCGCCAGCAGCTTAGAGGGACCGTCGAGCACTGAAGCTTTCTTT. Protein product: CASSLEGPSSTEAFF.

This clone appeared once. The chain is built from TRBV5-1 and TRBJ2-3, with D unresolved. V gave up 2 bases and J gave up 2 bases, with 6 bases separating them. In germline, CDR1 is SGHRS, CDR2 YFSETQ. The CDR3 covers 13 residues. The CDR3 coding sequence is TGCGCCAGCAGCTTCGAGAACACAGATACGCAGTATTTT. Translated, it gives CASSFENTDTQYF.

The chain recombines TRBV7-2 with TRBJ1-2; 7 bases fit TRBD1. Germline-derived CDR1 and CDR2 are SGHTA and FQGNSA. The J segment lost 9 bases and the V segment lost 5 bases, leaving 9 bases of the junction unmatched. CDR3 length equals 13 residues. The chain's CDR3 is CASSVGQLMRYTF. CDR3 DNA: TGTGCCAGCAGCGTGGGACAGTTAATGCGCTACACCTTC.

The CDR3 reads CAIRGGREPTDTQYF. The DNA of the CDR3 is TGTGCCATCAGAGGCGGGCGGGAGCCGACAGATACGCAGTATTTT. V usage is TRBV10-3 and J usage is TRBJ2-3; 7 nucleotides match TRBD2. The germline V gene has CDR1 ENHRY and CDR2 SYGVKD. The CDR3 is 15 residues long. V gave up 6 bases and J gave up 3 bases; unmatched junction bases: 9.

The CDR3 sequence: CASSQEGGSGKGADTQYF. CDR3 in DNA: TGCGCCAGCAGCCAAGAGGGCGGGAGCGGGAAAGGGGCAGATACGCAGTATTTT. The chain couples TRBV4-3 to TRBJ2-3, with TRBD2 identical over 7 bases. CDR3 size: 18 residues. Germline V gives CDR1 LGHNA, CDR2 YSLEER. With V trimmed by 0 bases and J by 4 bases, 13 bases remained unmatched.

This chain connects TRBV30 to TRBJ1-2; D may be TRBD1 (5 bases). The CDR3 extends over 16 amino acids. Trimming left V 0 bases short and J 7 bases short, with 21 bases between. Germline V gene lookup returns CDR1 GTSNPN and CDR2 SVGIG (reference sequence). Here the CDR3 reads CAWSVGAGGNKGGYTF. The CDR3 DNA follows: TGTGCCTGGAGTGTAGGCGCCGGGGGGAATAAGGGTGGCTACACCTTC. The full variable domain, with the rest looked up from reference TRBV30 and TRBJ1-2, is SQTIHQWPATLVQPVGSPLSLECTVEGTSNPNLYWYRQAAGRGLQLLFYSVGIGQISSEVPQNLSASRPQDRQFILSSKKLLLSDSGFYLCAWSVGAGGNKGGYTFGSGTRLTVV.

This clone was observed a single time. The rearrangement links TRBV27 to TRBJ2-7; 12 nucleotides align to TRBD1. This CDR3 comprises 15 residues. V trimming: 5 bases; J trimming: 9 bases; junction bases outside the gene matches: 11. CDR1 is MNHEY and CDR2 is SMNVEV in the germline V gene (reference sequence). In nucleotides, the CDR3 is TGTGCCAGCAGTGCTAACCGGGACAGGGGGCGAGGGCAGTACTTC. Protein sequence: CASSANRDRGRGQYF.

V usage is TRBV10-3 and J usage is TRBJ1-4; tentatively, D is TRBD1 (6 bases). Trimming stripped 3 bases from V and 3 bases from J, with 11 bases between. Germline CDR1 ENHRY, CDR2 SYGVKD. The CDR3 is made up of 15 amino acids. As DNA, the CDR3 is TGTGCCATCAGTGATACACAGGGAGCTAATGAAAAACTGTTTTTT. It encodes CAISDTQGANEKLFF.

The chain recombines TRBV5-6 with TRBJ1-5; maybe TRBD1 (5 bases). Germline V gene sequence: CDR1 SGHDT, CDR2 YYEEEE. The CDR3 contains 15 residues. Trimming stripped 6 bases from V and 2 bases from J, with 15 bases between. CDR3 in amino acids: CASTLGAGGNQPQHF. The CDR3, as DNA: TGTGCCAGCACCCTAGGGGCGGGTGGCAATCAGCCCCAGCATTTT.

The CDR3: CAISAPPSGGPQETQYF. The CDR3 DNA reads TGTGCCATCAGTGCCCCCCCTAGCGGGGGCCCCCAAGAGACCCAGTACTTC. The chain carries TRBV10-3 and TRBJ2-5; 10 nucleotides match TRBD2. Germline CDR1 and CDR2: ENHRY and SYGVKD. V gave up 4 bases and J gave up 1 base; unmatched junction bases: 9. The CDR3 is 17 amino acids.

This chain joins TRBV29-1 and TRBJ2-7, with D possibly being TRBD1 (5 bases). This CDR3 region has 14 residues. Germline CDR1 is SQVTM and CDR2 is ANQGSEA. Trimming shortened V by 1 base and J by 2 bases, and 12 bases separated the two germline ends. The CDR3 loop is CSVEGSQGTYEQYF. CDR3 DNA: TGCAGCGTTGAAGGCTCTCAGGGAACCTACGAGCAGTACTTC.

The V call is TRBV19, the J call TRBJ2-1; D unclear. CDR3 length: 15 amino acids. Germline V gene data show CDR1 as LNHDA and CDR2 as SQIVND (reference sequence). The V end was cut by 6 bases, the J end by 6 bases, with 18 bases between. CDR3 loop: CASSLGQVISNEQFF. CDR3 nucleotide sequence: TGTGCCAGTAGCCTCGGGCAGGTAATTAGCAATGAGCAGTTCTTC.

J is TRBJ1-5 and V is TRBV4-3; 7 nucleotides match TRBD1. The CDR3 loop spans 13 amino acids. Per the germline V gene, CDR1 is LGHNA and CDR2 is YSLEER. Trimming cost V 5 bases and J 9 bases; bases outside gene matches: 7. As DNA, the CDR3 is TGCGCCAGCAGCTTAAACAGGGGTCGGCCCCAGCATTTT. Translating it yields CASSLNRGRPQHF.

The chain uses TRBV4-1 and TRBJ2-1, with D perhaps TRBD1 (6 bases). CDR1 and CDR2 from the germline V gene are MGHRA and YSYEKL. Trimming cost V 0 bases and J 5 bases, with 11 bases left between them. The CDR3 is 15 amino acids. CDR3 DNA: TGCGCCAGCAGCCAAGACTTAAACAGGGACAATGAGCAGTTCTTC. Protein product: CASSQDLNRDNEQFF.

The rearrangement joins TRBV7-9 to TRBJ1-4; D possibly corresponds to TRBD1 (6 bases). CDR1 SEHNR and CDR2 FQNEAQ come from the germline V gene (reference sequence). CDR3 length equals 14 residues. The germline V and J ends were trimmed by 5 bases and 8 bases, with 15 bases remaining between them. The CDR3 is CASSRDRIGEKLFF. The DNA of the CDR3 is TGTGCCAGCAGCCGCGACAGGATCGGGGAAAAACTGTTTTTT.

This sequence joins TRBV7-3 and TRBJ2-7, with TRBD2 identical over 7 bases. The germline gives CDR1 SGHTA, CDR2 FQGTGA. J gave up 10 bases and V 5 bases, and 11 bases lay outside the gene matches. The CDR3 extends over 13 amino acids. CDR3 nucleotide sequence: TGTGCCAGCAGCCCCAACGGACTAGTTGGACAGTACTTC. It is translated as CASSPNGLVGQYF.

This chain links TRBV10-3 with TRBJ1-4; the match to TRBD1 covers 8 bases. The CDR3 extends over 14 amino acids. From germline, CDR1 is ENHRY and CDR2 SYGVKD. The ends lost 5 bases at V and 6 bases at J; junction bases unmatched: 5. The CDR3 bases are TGTGCCATCAGTCCGGACAGGGAGGATGAAAAACTGTTTTTT. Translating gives CAISPDREDEKLFF.

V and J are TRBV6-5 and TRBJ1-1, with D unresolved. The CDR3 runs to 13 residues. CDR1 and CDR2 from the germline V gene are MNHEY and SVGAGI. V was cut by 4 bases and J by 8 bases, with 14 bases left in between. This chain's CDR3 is CASSSRRSQEAFF. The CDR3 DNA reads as TGTGCCAGCAGTTCACGACGTAGCCAAGAAGCTTTCTTT.